The rows below give T cell receptor beta chains drawn from one sample of a study of graft-versus-host responses after intestinal transplantation. Generated by immunoSEQ multiplex PCR, the TCRdb table keeps only in-frame clones and is missing some. The sample records roughly 90,000 clones, under 95% being singletons. No antigen has been assigned to these receptors. Specimen: unstimulated CD8+ T cells sorted from spleen or lymph node cells, collected before intestinal transplant. These receptors came from a human donor who received an intestinal transplant. CDR3s include the opening cysteine and the closing phenylalanine or tryptophan. Fields, in order: D gene, J gene, V gene, clone size, CDR3 DNA, CDR3 protein. D genes are given only for firm matches. The size entry is marked missing in some rows and otherwise reads once, few, many or a size class.

>-|TRBJ2-7|TRBV9|-
TGTGCCAGCAGCGTAGAAGGGGCTGGGTCGAACGAGCAGTACTTC
CASSVEGAGSNEQYF
>TRBD2|TRBJ2-7|TRBV11-2|-
TGTGCCAGCAGGGGGGAGGGTTTCTACGAGCAGTACTTC
CASRGEGFYEQYF
>TRBD1|TRBJ2-7|TRBV14|-
TGTGCCAGCAGCCTAGGGACAGCTCCCTACGAGCAGTACTTC
CASSLGTAPYEQYF
>-|TRBJ1-3|TRBV5-1|-
TGCGCCAGCAGCTTGATTGGCTTTTACTCTGGAAACACCATATATTTT
CASSLIGFYSGNTIYF
>-|TRBJ2-1|TRBV18|-
TGTGCCAGCTCGCCACAGGGGACTCCCCACAATGAGCAGTTCTTC
CASSPQGTPHNEQFF
>-|TRBJ2-1|TRBV7-9|-
TGTGCCAGCAGCCCCTTAGACAATGAGCAGTTCTTC
CASSPLDNEQFF
>TRBD2|TRBJ2-2|TRBV27|-
TGTGCCAGCAGAATGGGGGGGATTCAGGACACCGGGGAGCTGTTTTTT
CASRMGGIQDTGELFF
>-|TRBJ2-1|TRBV9|once
TGTGCCAGCAGCCAAGGGCGGTCCAATGAGCAGTTCTTC
CASSQGRSNEQFF
>TRBD2|TRBJ2-1|TRBV11-2|-
TGTGCCAGCAGCTCAGGACTAGCGGACAATGAGCAGTTCTTC
CASSSGLADNEQFF
>-|TRBJ1-6|TRBV5-4|-
TGTGCCAGCAACATCGGGGGGGTCTGGGATTCACCCCTCCACTTT
CASNIGGVWDSPLHF
>-|TRBJ2-5|TRBV27|-
TGTGCCAGCAGTTCGGGGGAGACCCAGTACTTC
CASSSGETQYF
>TRBD2|TRBJ2-7|TRBV7-2|-
TGTGCCAGCAGCTTACGCCCGACTAGCGGGTCCCCCTACGAGCAGTACTTC
CASSLRPTSGSPYEQYF
>-|TRBJ2-7|TRBV4-1|-
TGCGCCAGCAGCCGGGGATATTGGACCTACGAGCAGTACTTC
CASSRGYWTYEQYF
>TRBD1|TRBJ2-7|TRBV6-1|-
TGTGCCAGCAGTGGCCCTAGCACTTCCGGGACAGGGGTCTCCTACGAGCAGTACTTC
CASSGPSTSGTGVSYEQYF
>-|TRBJ2-1|TRBV7-3|-
TGTGCCAGCAGCCGTGGGGACCCAAGGAGCAATGAGCAGTTCTTC
CASSRGDPRSNEQFF
>TRBD1|TRBJ1-5|TRBV7-6|-
TGTGCCAGCAGCAAAGGACAGGGCGGGCAGCCCCAGCATTTT
CASSKGQGGQPQHF
>-|TRBJ1-2|TRBV19|-
TGTGCCAGTAGTTTCCAGAGCGACTATGGCTACACCTTC
CASSFQSDYGYTF
>TRBD1|TRBJ2-7|TRBV29-1|-
TGCAGCGTTTCTCCGGGACAGGGTGCCTACGAGCAGTACTTC
CSVSPGQGAYEQYF
>-|TRBJ2-2|TRBV27|-
TGTGCCAGCAGTTTATCACTAGATAGCACCGGGGAGCTGTTTTTT
CASSLSLDSTGELFF
>-|TRBJ2-7|TRBV11-1|-
TGTGCCAGCAGCTTAGGTGGGAGTGAACGAAAGCAGTACTTC
CASSLGGSERKQYF
>TRBD2|TRBJ2-7|TRBV7-9|-
TGTGCCAGCAGCTTAGCTCCAGCGGGGGGCCTGGAGCAGTACTTC
CASSLAPAGGLEQYF
>-|TRBJ2-2|TRBV4-1|-
TGCGCCAGCAGCCAAGTGTTCGCCGGGGAGCTGTTTTTT
CASSQVFAGELFF
>-|TRBJ2-7|TRBV28|-
TGTGCCAGCAGTCTTTCTACAGGGACCTCCGAGCAGTACTTC
CASSLSTGTSEQYF
>-|TRBJ1-5|TRBV6-1|-
TGTGCCAGCAGTGAAGTAGAGGACAGTAGCAATCAGCCCCAGCATTTT
CASSEVEDSSNQPQHF
>-|TRBJ1-2|TRBV5-5|-
TGTGCCAGCAGCTTGACCGGAACAGGGAACTATGGCTACACCTTC
CASSLTGTGNYGYTF
>-|TRBJ1-1|TRBV11-1|few
TGTGCCAGCAGTCGGACCTTGGAAGCTTTCTTT
CASSRTLEAFF
>-|TRBJ2-7|TRBV6-5|-
TGTGCCAGCAGTCAGAGCTACGAGCAGTACTTC
CASSQSYEQYF
>-|TRBJ2-3|TRBV7-3|-
TGTGCCAGCAGACAGGGAGGGACAGATACGCAGTATTTT
CASRQGGTDTQYF
>TRBD2|TRBJ2-1|TRBV19|once
TGTGCCAGTAGTCGGACTAGCGGATACAATGAGCAGTTCTTC
CASSRTSGYNEQFF
>-|TRBJ2-2|TRBV10-3|-
TGTGCCATCAAGTTCGGAGGGAGAGGGAACACCGGGGAGCTGTTTTTT
CAIKFGGRGNTGELFF
>-|TRBJ1-1|TRBV6-5|-
TGTGCCAGCAGGGAGGGCACTGAAGCTTTCTTT
CASREGTEAFF
>TRBD1|TRBJ2-7|TRBV5-4|-
TGTGCCAGCAGCTTAACCGGGACAGGGGACGAGCAGTACTTC
CASSLTGTGDEQYF
>-|TRBJ2-3|TRBV13|once
TGTGCCAGCAGCTTAAGGGCCCTCGACGGGAATCCGCAGTATTTT
CASSLRALDGNPQYF
>-|TRBJ2-5|TRBV11-2|-
TGTGCCAGCAGCTCCGAGGTTCAAGAGACCCAGTACTTC
CASSSEVQETQYF
>TRBD2|TRBJ2-7|TRBV18|-
TGTGCCAGCTCACCAGTGAGTAGCGGGATGGGGGACTACGAGCAGTACTTC
CASSPVSSGMGDYEQYF
>-|TRBJ2-2|TRBV18|-
TGTGCCAGCTCACCAGAGGACAGTCCGCGAACGGGCGGGGAGCTGTTTTTT
CASSPEDSPRTGGELFF
>TRBD1|TRBJ1-2|TRBV13|-
TGTGCCACGCGACAGGGACAGATACGGGGCTATGGCTACACCTTC
CATRQGQIRGYGYTF